This passage covers 27 T cell receptor beta chains from one sample sequenced in a study of blood T cell repertoires in COVID-19. Here immunoSEQ multiplex PCR was the method, and the copy in TCRdb shows in-frame clones only, minus some. The sample includes fewer than 200,000 clones, roughly four fifths of them seen just once. The sample was peripheral blood. Receptors originate from a woman aged 70-85 years with COVID-19, enrolled during active disease.

This clone was detected only a few times. The chain is built from TRBV29-1 and TRBJ2-3; D not resolved. Germline CDR1 is SQVTM and CDR2 is ANQGSEA. Trimming took 7 bases from V and 0 from J, leaving 5 bases between them. The CDR3 consists of 11 residues. CDR3 in DNA: TGCAGCGGGCTTAGCACAGATACGCAGTATTTT. Amino acids: CSGLSTDTQYF.

The chain combines TRBV10-3 with TRBJ1-1; 7 bases fit TRBD1. The CDR3 is 13 amino acids. Germline V gene sequence: CDR1 ENHRY, CDR2 SYGVKD. V gave up 4 bases and J gave up 5 bases; unmatched junction bases: 4. The chain's CDR3 is CAISGQGETEAFF. The CDR3 coding sequence is TGTGCCATCAGTGGACAGGGCGAGACTGAAGCTTTCTTT.

The rearrangement uses TRBV2 and TRBJ1-5; D ambiguous. CDR3 size: 12 residues. Trimming stripped 6 bases from V and 9 bases from J, with 12 bases between. Germline V gives CDR1 SNHLY, CDR2 FYNNEI. DNA for the CDR3: TGTGCCAGCAGCCCCAGCCGAGGGCCCCAGCATTTT. It is translated as CASSPSRGPQHF.

The V gene is TRBV19, the J gene TRBJ1-4; 11 bases match TRBD1. The CDR3 consists of 16 residues. V gave up 10 bases and J gave up 1 base; unmatched junction bases: 8. Germline V gives CDR1 LNHDA, CDR2 SQIVND (reference sequence). CDR3: CATTRTGGRTNEKLFF. CDR3 bases: TGTGCCACCACTCGGACAGGGGGCAGAACTAATGAAAAACTGTTTTTT.

The CDR3 protein is CASSYQGAMGEFF. In DNA form, the CDR3 reads TGTGCCAGCAGCTATCAGGGGGCCATGGGCGAATTTTTT. V and J are TRBV11-2 and TRBJ1-4; 8 bases match TRBD1. Germline V gene lookup returns CDR1 SGHAT and CDR2 FQNNGV. The CDR3 totals 13 residues. V was pared by 4 bases and J by 17 bases, with 12 bases of the junction left unmatched.

V usage is TRBV9 and J usage is TRBJ2-1, with TRBD2 identical over 8 bases. CDR1 is SGDLS, CDR2 YYNGEE, per germline. The J segment lost 2 bases and the V segment lost 1 base, leaving 5 bases of the junction unmatched. This CDR3 spans 16 amino acids. The CDR3 loop reads CASSVLSGSPYNEQFF. The CDR3 DNA reads TGTGCCAGCAGCGTATTAAGCGGGAGCCCCTACAATGAGCAGTTCTTC. Full variable domain (missing parts from reference TRBV9 and TRBJ2-1): DSGVTQTPKHLITATGQRVTLRCSPRSGDLSVYWYQQSLDQGLQFLIQYYNGEERAKGNILERFSAQQFPDLHSELNLSSLELGDSALYFCASSVLSGSPYNEQFFGPGTRLTVL.

CDR3 coding DNA: TGTGCCAGCAGCTCCACCTGGGGGGGGAGGGCCCGGGGTGAGCAGTTCTTC. The encoded protein is CASSSTWGGRARGEQFF. The rearrangement uses TRBV7-2 and TRBJ2-1; 7 bases match TRBD2. V was clipped by 4 bases and J by 9 bases; unmatched bases: 18. CDR3 size: 17 residues. Germline V lookup: CDR1 SGHTA, CDR2 FQGNSA.

The chain has TRBV12-3 or TRBV12-4 and TRBJ2-7; D may be TRBD1 (6 bases). V dropped 3 bases and J dropped 4 bases, with 10 bases sitting between them. This CDR3 has 13 residues. The CDR3 loop is CASSFGQIYEQYF. The CDR3 DNA reads TGTGCCAGCAGTTTCGGACAGATTTACGAGCAGTACTTC.

V and J are TRBV3-1 (or the pseudogene TRBV3-2) and TRBJ2-3; D perhaps matches TRBD1 (6 bases). Trimming took 2 bases from V and 6 from J, leaving 15 bases between them. The CDR3 loop spans 15 amino acids. Germline V gene data show CDR1 as LGHDT and CDR2 as YNNKEL (reference sequence). This CDR3 is CASSQQGRGSDTQYF. For the CDR3, the DNA is TGTGCCAGCAGCCAACAGGGCAGGGGCTCGGATACGCAGTATTTT.

This clone was counted once. Here the CDR3 reads CASSLFSGFSYEQYF. DNA for the CDR3: TGCGCCAGCAGCTTGTTTTCAGGGTTTTCCTACGAGCAGTACTTC. The rearrangement links TRBV5-1 to TRBJ2-7, with D possibly TRBD1 on 5 matching bases. The CDR3 sequence is 15 residues long. The V gene lost 1 base and the J gene lost 1 base, with 12 bases spanning the gap. Germline CDR1 and CDR2: SGHRS and YFSETQ. Complete variable domain (other parts from reference TRBV5-1 and TRBJ2-7): KAGVTQTPRYLIKTRGQQVTLSCSPISGHRSVSWYQQTPGQGLQFLFEYFSETQRNKGNFPGRFSGRQFSNSRSEMNVSTLELGDSALYLCASSLFSGFSYEQYFGPGTRLTVT.

V and J are TRBV5-5 and TRBJ2-6; 7 nucleotides align to TRBD1. The V gene end was trimmed by 1 base and the J gene end by 2 bases; junction bases not matched to a gene: 6. Looked up from germline, CDR1 is SGHKS and CDR2 is YYEKEE (reference sequence). The CDR3 spans 17 residues. The CDR3 DNA reads TGTGCCAGCAGCTTGTCTGCAGGGGGTGCTGGGGCCAACGTCCTGACTTTC. It encodes CASSLSAGGAGANVLTF.

The chain joins TRBV27 to TRBJ1-5; 10 nucleotides align to TRBD1. CDR1 is MNHEY and CDR2 is SMNVEV in the germline V gene (reference sequence). The CDR3 loop spans 17 amino acids. The V and J ends lost 4 bases and 7 bases, in that order; junction bases with no gene match: 13. Written as DNA, the CDR3 is TGTGCCAGCAGTTACTACCAGGGACAGGGGCTCTCCCAGCCCCAGCATTTT. Translation gives CASSYYQGQGLSQPQHF.

The V call is TRBV10-1, the J call TRBJ1-1, with 9 bases fitting TRBD1. V lost 4 bases and J lost 6; bases outside the gene matches: 9. CDR3 length: 15 residues. Germline V gene sequence: CDR1 WNHNN, CDR2 SYGVQD (reference sequence). The CDR3 here is CASSGTGTGQAEAFF. The CDR3 region has the DNA TGCGCCAGCAGTGGAACCGGGACAGGGCAAGCTGAAGCTTTCTTT.

The chain uses TRBV29-1 and TRBJ1-1; D uncertain. Germline CDR1 reads SQVTM; CDR2 reads ANQGSEA. This CDR3 region has 16 residues. Deletions cut 5 bases from V and 2 bases from J, with 21 bases between. Written as DNA, the CDR3 is TGCAGCGTTACCGTTTTTGCGGGTTATATCAACACTGAAGCTTTCTTT. Protein: CSVTVFAGYINTEAFF. The whole variable domain, filled in from reference TRBV29-1 and TRBJ1-1, reads SAVISQKPSRDICQRGTSLTIQCQVDSQVTMMFWYRQQPGQSLTLIATANQGSEATYESGFVIDKFPISRPNLTFSTLTVSNMSPEDSSIYLCSVTVFAGYINTEAFFGQGTRLTVV.

The chain links TRBV2 to TRBJ2-2; 7 bases are shared with TRBD2. The CDR3 consists of 14 residues. V gave up 7 bases and J gave up 6 bases; unmatched junction bases: 8. Germline CDR1 and CDR2: SNHLY and FYNNEI. The DNA for the CDR3 is TGTGCCAGCAACCGGCGGGAGAGGCCCGGGGAGCTGTTTTTT. This translates into CASNRRERPGELFF.

The chain couples TRBV3-1 (or the pseudogene TRBV3-2) to TRBJ2-1; tentative D call: TRBD2 (5 bases). V lost 2 bases to trimming and J lost 11 bases, with 13 bases between them. This CDR3 has 13 amino acids. Per germline, CDR1 LGHDT and CDR2 YNNKEL (reference sequence). The CDR3 protein is CASSQRSREKQFF. CDR3 nucleotides: TGTGCCAGCAGCCAACGCAGTCGGGAAAAGCAGTTCTTC.

The chain has TRBV5-4 and TRBJ1-1, with 11 bases fitting TRBD1. The CDR3 runs 17 residues. From germline, CDR1 is SGHNT and CDR2 YYREEE (reference sequence). The ends lost 3 bases at V and 1 base at J; junction bases unmatched: 8. This CDR3 reads CASSSGQGAGRNTEAFF. CDR3 DNA sequence: TGTGCCAGCAGCTCAGGACAGGGGGCTGGGAGGAACACTGAAGCTTTCTTT.

V usage is TRBV28 and J usage is TRBJ2-5, with D tentatively TRBD2 (7 bases). V was shortened by 6 bases and J by 5 bases, with 13 bases between the two germline ends. The CDR3 is 13 amino acids. From germline, CDR1 is MDHEN and CDR2 SYDVKM. CDR3 nucleotide sequence: TGTGCCAGCAGCCCCGGGGGGCTTGAGACCCAGTACTTC. It is translated as CASSPGGLETQYF.

J is TRBJ2-4 and V is TRBV6-5; 12 nucleotides align to TRBD2. From germline, CDR1 is MNHEY and CDR2 SVGAGI. J gave up 9 bases and V 5 bases, and 8 bases lay outside the gene matches. This CDR3 spans 15 amino acids. The CDR3 DNA reads as TGTGCCAGCAGTAAGAACCGACTAGCGGGAGCCATTCAGTACTTC. Its protein is CASSKNRLAGAIQYF.

This clone was counted once. The CDR3 DNA reads TGTGCCAGCAGTTCACTACCCCCCACGGGAGTGACCTACGAGCAGTACTTC. Amino acid sequence: CASSSLPPTGVTYEQYF. The chain carries TRBV27 and TRBJ2-7; D possibly corresponds to TRBD2 (6 bases). CDR1 is MNHEY and CDR2 is SMNVEV in the germline V gene (reference sequence). The CDR3 runs 17 residues. The germline V and J ends were trimmed by 4 bases and 2 bases, with 21 bases remaining between them.

This clone was recorded only once. The V and J genes are TRBV7-3 and TRBJ2-7; 8 bases line up with TRBD2. V lost 8 bases to trimming and J lost 3 bases; unmatched junction nucleotides: 6. Looked up from germline, CDR1 is SGHTA and CDR2 is FQGTGA. The CDR3 consists of 13 residues. The CDR3 coding sequence is TGTGCCAGCTCCCGGGAGGGCGGCTACGAGCAGTACTTC. Residues: CASSREGGYEQYF.

J is TRBJ2-1 and V is TRBV30; TRBD2 aligns across 11 bases. The CDR3 has 16 amino acids. Germline V gives CDR1 GTSNPN, CDR2 SVGIG (reference sequence). The V gene end was trimmed by 0 bases and the J gene end by 3 bases; junction bases not matched to a gene: 4. CDR3 coding DNA: TGTGCCTGGAGTGTTACGGGGACTAGCGGCTACAATGAGCAGTTCTTC. Residues: CAWSVTGTSGYNEQFF.

The chain uses TRBV5-1 and TRBJ1-4; TRBD1 aligns across 7 bases. CDR1 and CDR2 (germline): SGHRS, YFSETQ. V was clipped by 0 bases and J by 10 bases; unmatched bases: 12. The CDR3 length is 16 residues. In DNA, the CDR3 is TGCGCCAGCAGCTTGGGGGGACAGTTCAGGGGTGGAAAACTGTTTTTT. Translation gives CASSLGGQFRGGKLFF.

The chain links TRBV5-4 to TRBJ2-4, with D tentatively TRBD2 (6 bases). CDR1 SGHNT and CDR2 YYREEE come from the germline V gene (reference sequence). The CDR3 runs 13 residues. Trimming took 3 bases from V and 9 from J, leaving 13 bases between them. CDR3 loop: CASSSGGGTIQYF. The CDR3 region has the DNA TGTGCCAGCAGCTCCGGGGGAGGAACCATTCAGTACTTC.

The chain carries TRBV9 and TRBJ2-7; 12 positions match TRBD2. The germline gives CDR1 SGDLS, CDR2 YYNGEE. The CDR3 consists of 16 residues. The V gene end was trimmed by 5 bases and the J gene end by 2 bases; junction bases not matched to a gene: 8. The CDR3: CASSAGLAGNTYEQYF. The CDR3 DNA is TGTGCCAGCAGTGCAGGACTAGCGGGAAACACCTACGAGCAGTACTTC.

The chain recombines TRBV27 with TRBJ2-5; 11 bases line up with TRBD2. The CDR3 covers 15 residues. V dropped 9 bases and J dropped 5; count of bases not matched to a gene: 11. Germline CDR1 reads MNHEY; CDR2 reads SMNVEV (reference sequence). The CDR3 here is CARDLAGGPKETQYF. The CDR3 region has the DNA TGTGCCAGGGATTTAGCGGGAGGGCCCAAGGAGACCCAGTACTTC.

J is TRBJ1-4 and V is TRBV7-9, with TRBD1 identical over 7 bases. Germline CDR1 is SEHNR and CDR2 is FQNEAQ (reference sequence). The CDR3 runs 15 residues. Trimming removed 2 bases from V and 8 bases from J; junction bases left unmatched: 8. The CDR3 sequence: CASSLTRQGREKLFF. The CDR3 nucleotides read TGTGCCAGCAGCTTAACTCGACAGGGACGGGAAAAACTGTTTTTT.